The 10 T cell receptor beta chains given below trace back to one sample, sequenced in a study of T cell changes during pregnancy in multiple sclerosis. Libraries were prepared by immunoSEQ multiplex PCR; TCRdb keeps only in-frame clonotypes and omits some of them. The data show about 59,000 clones, more than 85% seen once. The sample here was CD8+ T cells from peripheral blood mononuclear cells, taken in the third trimester of pregnancy. Receptor source: a female donor with multiple sclerosis, enrolled in a pregnancy study.

The rearrangement joins TRBV19 to TRBJ1-1; 8 bases agree with TRBD1. Germline V gene lookup returns CDR1 LNHDA and CDR2 SQIVND (reference sequence). The CDR3 runs to 14 residues. Losses at the gene ends were 5 bases for V and 5 bases for J; bases not matched to a gene: 7. As DNA, the CDR3 is TGTGCCAGTAGTGTCGGGACAGGCGGGACTGAAGCTTTCTTT. It yields the protein CASSVGTGGTEAFF.

This chain connects TRBV2 to TRBJ2-2; D is unclear. This CDR3 region has 16 residues. Trimming took 3 bases from V and 3 from J, leaving 14 bases between them. The germline V gene has CDR1 SNHLY and CDR2 FYNNEI. The CDR3 protein is CASSDGARSYTGELFF. In DNA, the CDR3 is TGTGCCAGCAGTGATGGTGCCAGGTCTTACACCGGGGAGCTGTTTTTT.

The rearrangement joins TRBV11-2 to TRBJ2-7; 13 positions agree with TRBD2. V was clipped by 5 bases and J by 3 bases; unmatched bases: 7. The germline gives CDR1 SGHAT, CDR2 FQNNGV. The CDR3 sequence is 16 residues long. The DNA of the CDR3 is TGTGCCAGCAGCCCCCCGGGACTAGCGGGAAGCTACGAGCAGTACTTC. Its protein product is CASSPPGLAGSYEQYF.

The V call is TRBV2, the J call TRBJ2-7; D is perhaps TRBD1 (6 bases). V shed 7 bases and J shed 0 bases, with 10 bases lying between them. The CDR3 is 13 residues long. CDR1 is SNHLY, CDR2 FYNNEI, per germline. CDR3: CASIGQSSYEQYF. In DNA form, the CDR3 reads TGTGCCAGCATAGGACAGAGCTCCTACGAGCAGTACTTC. Full variable domain (missing parts from reference TRBV2 and TRBJ2-7): EPEVTQTPSHQVTQMGQEVILRCVPISNHLYFYWYRQILGQKVEFLVSFYNNEISEKSEIFDDQFSVERPDGSNFTLKIRSTKLEDSAMYFCASIGQSSYEQYFGPGTRLTVT.

Here the CDR3 reads CASSLTRGWSNQPQHF. The CDR3 DNA follows: TGTGCCAGCAGTTTAACCCGCGGGTGGAGTAATCAGCCCCAGCATTTT. The rearrangement links TRBV28 to TRBJ1-5; D remains ambiguous. The CDR3 contains 16 residues. The V gene lost 2 bases and the J gene lost 4 bases, with 15 bases spanning the gap. Germline CDR1 reads MDHEN; CDR2 reads SYDVKM.

The chain couples TRBV9 to TRBJ1-1; 7 bases are shared with TRBD1. The J segment lost 4 bases and the V segment lost 3 bases, leaving 21 bases of the junction unmatched. Germline CDR1 is SGDLS and CDR2 is YYNGEE. This CDR3 region has 19 residues. For the CDR3, the DNA is TGTGCCAGCAGCGCCCGGTTGAGGGACAGCGAAAATATTGGCACTGAAGCTTTCTTT. Translation gives CASSARLRDSENIGTEAFF.

This clone was counted once. The CDR3 nucleotides are TGTGCCAGCAGTTTATCGGGGGGGGGCGGCTACACCTTC. It specifies CASSLSGGGGYTF. The V and J genes are TRBV27 and TRBJ1-2, with D possibly TRBD1 on 6 matching bases. CDR1 and CDR2 from the germline V gene are MNHEY and SMNVEV (reference sequence). Trimming shortened V by 0 bases and J by 8 bases, and 10 bases separated the two germline ends. The CDR3 consists of 13 residues.

The CDR3 is CASSDRQGNYGYTF. The CDR3 DNA follows: TGTGCCAGCAGCGATCGACAGGGGAACTATGGCTACACCTTC. The rearrangement joins TRBV9 to TRBJ1-2; 8 nucleotides line up with TRBD1. This CDR3 is built from 14 residues. After removal of 3 bases from V and 2 bases from J, the junction contained 3 bases not matched to a gene. Germline loops: CDR1 SGDLS, CDR2 YYNGEE.

The chain combines TRBV5-4 with TRBJ2-7; 10 bases match TRBD2. The CDR3 has 15 residues. Per germline, CDR1 SGHNT and CDR2 YYREEE (reference sequence). Trimming cost V 5 bases and J 3 bases; bases outside gene matches: 8. The CDR3 DNA sequence: TGTGCCAGCAGACCTGGACTAGCGGTTCACTACGAGCAGTACTTC. Its translation is CASRPGLAVHYEQYF.

The rearrangement uses TRBV6-1 and TRBJ2-5; tentatively, D is TRBD2 (6 bases). Germline CDR1 MNHNS, CDR2 SASEGT. CDR3 length: 14 residues. Between the trimmed V and J ends, which lost 0 bases and 3 bases, there was a span of 8 bases. CDR3 coding DNA: TGTGCCAGCAGTGAAGCGCGACTAGAAGAGACCCAGTACTTC. This sequence encodes CASSEARLEETQYF.